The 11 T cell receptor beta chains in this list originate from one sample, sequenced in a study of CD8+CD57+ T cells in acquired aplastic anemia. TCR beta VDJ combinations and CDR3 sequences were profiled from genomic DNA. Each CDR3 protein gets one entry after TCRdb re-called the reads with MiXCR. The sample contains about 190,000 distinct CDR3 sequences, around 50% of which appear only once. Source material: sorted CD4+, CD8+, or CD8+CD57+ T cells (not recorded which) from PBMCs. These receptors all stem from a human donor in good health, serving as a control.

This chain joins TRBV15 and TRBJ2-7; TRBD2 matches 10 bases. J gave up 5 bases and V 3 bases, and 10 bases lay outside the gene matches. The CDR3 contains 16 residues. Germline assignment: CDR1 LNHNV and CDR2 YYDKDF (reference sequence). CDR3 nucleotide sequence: TGTGCCACCAGCAGCCTAATACTAGCGGGGCTCCACGAGCAGTACTTC. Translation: CATSSLILAGLHEQYF. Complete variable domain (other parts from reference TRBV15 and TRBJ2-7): DAMVIQNPRYQVTQFGKPVTLSCSQTLNHNVMYWYQQKSSQAPKLLFHYYDKDFNNEADTPDNFQSRRPNTSFCFLDIRSPGLGDTAMYLCATSSLILAGLHEQYFGPGTRLTVT.

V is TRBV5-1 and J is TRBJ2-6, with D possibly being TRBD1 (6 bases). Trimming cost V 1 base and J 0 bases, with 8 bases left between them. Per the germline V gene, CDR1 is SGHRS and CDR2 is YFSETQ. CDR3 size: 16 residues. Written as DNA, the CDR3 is TGCGCCAGCAGCTTGAGGGGGAGCTCTGGGGCCAACGTCCTGACTTTC. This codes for CASSLRGSSGANVLTF. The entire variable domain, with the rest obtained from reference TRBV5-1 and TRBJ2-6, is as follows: KAGVTQTPRYLIKTRGQQVTLSCSPISGHRSVSWYQQTPGQGLQFLFEYFSETQRNKGNFPGRFSGRQFSNSRSEMNVSTLELGDSALYLCASSLRGSSGANVLTFGAGSRLTVL.

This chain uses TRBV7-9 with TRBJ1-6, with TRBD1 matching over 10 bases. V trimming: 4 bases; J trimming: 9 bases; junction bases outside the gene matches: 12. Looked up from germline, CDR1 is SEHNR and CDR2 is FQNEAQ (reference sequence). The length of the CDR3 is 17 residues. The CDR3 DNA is TGTGCCAGCAGCTCCCGGACGACTGGACAGGGGGGTTCACCCCTCCACTTT. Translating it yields CASSSRTTGQGGSPLHF.

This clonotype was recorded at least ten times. CDR3 region: CASRVTLRDRGTDTQYF. CDR3 sequence (DNA): TGTGCCAGCAGAGTTACCCTGCGGGACAGGGGCACAGATACGCAGTATTTT. V and J are TRBV6-5 and TRBJ2-3; 9 nucleotides match TRBD1. Losses at the gene ends were 6 bases for V and 1 base for J; bases not matched to a gene: 11. Germline values: CDR1 MNHEY, CDR2 SVGAGI. This CDR3 spans 17 amino acids.

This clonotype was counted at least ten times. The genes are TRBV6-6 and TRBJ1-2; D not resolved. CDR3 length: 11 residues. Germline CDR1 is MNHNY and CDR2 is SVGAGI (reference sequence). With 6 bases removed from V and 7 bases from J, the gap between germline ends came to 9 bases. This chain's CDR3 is CASRMRGGYTF. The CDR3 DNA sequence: TGTGCCAGCAGAATGAGAGGTGGCTACACCTTC.

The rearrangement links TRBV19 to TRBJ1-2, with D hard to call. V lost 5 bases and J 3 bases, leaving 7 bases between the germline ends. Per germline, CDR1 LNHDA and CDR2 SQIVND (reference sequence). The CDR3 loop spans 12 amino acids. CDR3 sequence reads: CASSRHDYGYTF. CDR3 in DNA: TGTGCCAGTAGTCGGCATGACTATGGCTACACCTTC. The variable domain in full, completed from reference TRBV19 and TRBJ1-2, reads DGGITQSPKYLFRKEGQNVTLSCEQNLNHDAMYWYRQDPGQGLRLIYYSQIVNDFQKGDIAEGYSVSREKKESFPLTVTSAQKNPTAFYLCASSRHDYGYTFGSGTRLTVV.

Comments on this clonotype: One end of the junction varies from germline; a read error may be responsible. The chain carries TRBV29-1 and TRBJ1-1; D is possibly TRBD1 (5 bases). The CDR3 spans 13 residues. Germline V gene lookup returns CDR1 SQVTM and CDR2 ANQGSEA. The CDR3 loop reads CSSSGQSNAEAFF. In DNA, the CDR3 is TGCAGCTCCTCGGGGCAGTCGAACGCTGAAGCTTTCTTT.

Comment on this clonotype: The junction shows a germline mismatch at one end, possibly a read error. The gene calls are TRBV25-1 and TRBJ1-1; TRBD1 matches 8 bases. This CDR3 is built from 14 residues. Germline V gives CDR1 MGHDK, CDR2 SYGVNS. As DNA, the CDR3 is TGTGCCAGCACCTGGACAGGGCGGAACACTGAGGCTTTCTTT. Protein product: CASTWTGRNTEAFF.

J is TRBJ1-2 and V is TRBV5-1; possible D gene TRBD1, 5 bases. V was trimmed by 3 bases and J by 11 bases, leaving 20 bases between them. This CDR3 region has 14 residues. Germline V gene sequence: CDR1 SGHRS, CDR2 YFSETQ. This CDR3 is CASSSPFGRDGYTF. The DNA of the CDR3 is TGCGCCAGCAGCTCCCCGTTCGGCAGGGACGGATACACCTTC.

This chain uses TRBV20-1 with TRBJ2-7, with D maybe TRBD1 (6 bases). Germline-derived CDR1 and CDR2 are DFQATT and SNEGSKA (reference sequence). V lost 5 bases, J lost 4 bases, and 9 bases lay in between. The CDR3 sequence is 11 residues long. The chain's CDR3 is CSAYTGYEQYF. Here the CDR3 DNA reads TGCAGTGCTTACACAGGGTACGAGCAGTACTTC.

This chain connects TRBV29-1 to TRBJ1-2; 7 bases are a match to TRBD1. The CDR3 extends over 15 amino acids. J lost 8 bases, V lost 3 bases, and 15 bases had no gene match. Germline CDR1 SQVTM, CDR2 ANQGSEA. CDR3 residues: CSVDSAIEGATGYTF. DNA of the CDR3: TGCAGCGTTGACTCGGCGATTGAGGGGGCGACAGGCTACACCTTC.